This T cell receptor (beta chain) is from a study of T cells in Graves' hyperthyroidism and ophthalmopathy (dated by TCRdb to the late 2010s). Study-wide context: To identify distinguishing TCR V-J signatures, a discovery cohort of roughly 100 patients was used, comprising 40 to 45 with Graves' ophthalmopathy and approximately 57 with stable Graves' hyperthyroidism. In addition, the study compared T-cell repertoires in thyroid tissue and in blood from several Graves' hyperthyroidism patients. The 95 to 100 discovery patients were randomly divided into training and test sets at a 7:3 ratio. TCR Vbeta CDR3 sequencing of 140 or so peripheral blood samples (about 45 ophthalmopathy, roughly 72 hyperthyroidism and about 17 progressor patients) is reported in the paper. Prospective prediction of ophthalmopathy was tested in an independent validation cohort of fewer than 20 hyperthyroidism patients and around 16 patients who later progressed to ophthalmopathy. After blood sampling, hyperthyroidism patients were treated with methimazole at a starting dose of 30 mg daily, and ophthalmopathy patients were treated with high-dose intravenous methylprednisolone.

TCR beta CDR3 regions were amplified from RNA transcripts. For the first round of RT-PCR on the TCR CDR3, the HTBI primer set was used together with the Qiagen OneStep RT-PCR kit. Libraries were constructed in a second round of multiplex PCR, after which size selection and purification were performed. Paired-end sequencing of the libraries was performed with 100 bp reads on an Illumina HiSeq2000. In the authors' own workflow: Raw data were processed with SOAPnuke, discarding reads with adapters, uncalled bases, mean Phred below 15, or no exact constant-primer or identifier match. High-quality paired reads were merged with COPE v1.2.5, and unique nucleotide sequences were defined as clonotypes. MiTCR v1.1 was used to align clonotypes to the IMGT TRBV, TRBD and TRBJ reference segments. Only V-J combinations with frequency above 0.0001, covering 99.2% of repertoires, were analysed. A TCS score was defined as the ratio of F50 (clonal expansion) to E x V (chaos), with BLOSUM62-based TCRdist applied between CDR3 peptides within each V-J. Welch's t-statistics and random forest reduced around 510 V-J features to fewer than 15, which were used in a naive Bayes classifier (R e1071). Starting from the raw public reads, TCRdb applied fastp trimming at Q25, assembled clones with MiXCR and retained in-frame beta chains. Each CDR3 protein gets just one entry, which takes the most common genes and DNA from the rows behind it. The V and J calls and clone size come from TCRdb's table, not from the authors' own analysis. This sample comprises some 600,000 distinct CDR3 sequences, about half of them detected only once. The ten largest clones represent 8.2% of the sample.

Regarding this clonotype: The clone's antigen remains unknown. No much larger clonotype is one base removed from it; base qualities were not supplied.

V is clipped by 3 bases and J by 3 bases, and the sequence between their germline boundaries is 12 bases long. In the germline V gene (reference sequence), CDR1 corresponds to DFQATT and CDR2 to SNEGSKA. From the cysteine up to the phenylalanine, the CDR3 has a length of 13 residues. The retained sequence is limited to the CDR3, 39 bases, with the frame set at the first base. Graves' hyperthyroidism was defined as stable when no progression to ophthalmopathy occurred over 18 months of follow-up. Hyperthyroidism patients were aged 18 to 65 years and newly diagnosed, with disease duration of less than 2 months. Any patient with an uncontrolled infection, another autoimmune disease, pregnancy or lactation was excluded. Diagnoses relied on clinical symptoms, serum thyroxine and TRAb, thyroid ultrasound and orbital computed tomography. Trizol reagent was used to extract total RNA, and RNA quality was then checked on an Agilent 2100 Bioanalyzer.

The full study reports these points: During validation, the model predicted progression to ophthalmopathy a median of roughly 7.1 months ahead of onset, with more than 55% sensitivity and around 73% specificity. Blood samples also contained most of the expanded thyroid clonotypes (frequency above 0.001), which suggests that blood repertoires may reflect thyroid immune responses. A model built on a 13 V-J signature distinguished ophthalmopathy from stable hyperthyroidism, reaching 85% to 90% sensitivity and approximately 81% specificity in cross-validation and 80%/75% in testing. No statistical method was used to set the sample size in advance, and investigators knew the group allocation.

This sequence was found in a woman younger than 30 with Graves' hyperthyroidism. Donor details come from another sample of the same person, matched by shared clones. The specimen sequenced was peripheral blood or thyroid tissue (not recorded which). The rearrangement joined TRBV20-1 to TRBJ2-7; a weak D assignment points to TRBD1 (6 bases agree). The sequence in DNA is TGCAGTGCTAGGAGGACAGAGAGCTACGAGCAGTACTTC. Its coded protein is CSARRTESYEQYF.